The rows below give T cell receptor beta chains drawn from one sample of a study of vaccination effects on CD4 cells after COVID-19. No antigen has been assigned to these receptors. Sequenced by immunoSEQ multiplex PCR; TCRdb stores in-frame clones only, minus some. The sample records approximately 40,000 clones, over 60% being singletons. Sequenced material: CD4+ T cells from PBMCs cultured with a peptide pool, taken before COVID-19 vaccination. The source of these receptors is a human donor who had a prior SARS-CoV-2 infection. The CDR3 runs from the conserved cysteine through the conserved F or W. The order of the fields is CDR3 length, V gene, clone size, J gene, D gene, CDR3 protein, CDR3 DNA. The D gene is left open where the match is weak. Expanded clones are given a class, and other clones once, few, many or no size at all.

13	TRBV27	.	TRBJ2-7	.	CASSFSTGAEQYF	TGTGCCAGCAGTTTCAGTACGGGAGCCGAGCAGTACTTC
13	TRBV5-1	.	TRBJ2-1	TRBD2	CASAGVHYNEQFF	TGCGCCAGCGCGGGAGTTCACTACAATGAGCAGTTCTTC
17	TRBV5-4	.	TRBJ2-1	TRBD1	CASSLPAWSGGGGEQFF	TGTGCCAGCAGCTTGCCGGCTTGGTCAGGGGGCGGAGGTGAGCAGTTCTTC
13	TRBV7-3	once	TRBJ2-5	TRBD1	CASSSDRAGTQYF	TGTGCCAGCAGCTCTGACAGGGCCGGGACCCAGTACTTC
13	TRBV30	.	TRBJ2-1	.	CAWRQGTYNEQFF	TGTGCCTGGAGGCAGGGTACCTACAATGAGCAGTTCTTC
17	TRBV6-4	.	TRBJ1-4	.	CASSHLRRQALNEKLFF	TGTGCCAGCAGTCACCTTCGTAGACAGGCCCTTAATGAAAAACTGTTTTTT
15	TRBV11-3	.	TRBJ2-2	TRBD1	CASRLGGTGSGELFF	TGTGCCAGCAGATTAGGCGGGACAGGGTCCGGGGAGCTGTTTTTT
17	TRBV9	.	TRBJ2-6	.	CASSAWGRTSGANVLTF	TGTGCCAGCAGCGCCTGGGGTCGAACCTCTGGGGCCAACGTCCTGACTTTC
16	TRBV5-1	.	TRBJ1-1	.	CASSLAGTGVNTEAFF	TGCGCCAGCAGCTTGGCCGGGACCGGGGTGAACACTGAAGCTTTCTTT
18	TRBV18	.	TRBJ1-1	.	CASSPRVSGWDMNTEAFF	TGTGCCAGCTCACCACGGGTATCTGGATGGGACATGAACACTGAAGCTTTCTTT
11	TRBV24-1	.	TRBJ2-1	.	CATSDYNEQFF	TGTGCCACCAGTGATTACAATGAGCAGTTCTTC
15	TRBV5-8	.	TRBJ1-6	TRBD1	CASSLAGTDNSPLHF	TGTGCCAGCAGCTTGGCCGGGACAGATAATTCACCCCTCCACTTT
17	TRBV7-8	.	TRBJ2-5	.	CASSQGIRARIQETQYF	TGTGCCAGCAGCCAAGGGATACGAGCACGGATCCAAGAGACCCAGTACTTC
15	TRBV5-6	.	TRBJ1-4	.	CASSPSLRVEEKLFF	TGTGCCAGCAGTCCAAGCCTGCGGGTAGAGGAAAAACTGTTTTTT
13	TRBV19	.	TRBJ2-7	.	CASSILRGGEQYF	TGTGCCAGTAGTATCTTGAGGGGCGGCGAGCAGTACTTC
13	TRBV6-5	few	TRBJ1-2	.	CASSSLDYYGYTF	TGTGCCAGCTCTTCTCTGGACTACTATGGCTACACCTTC
16	TRBV11-2	.	TRBJ2-3	TRBD2	CASSLSQRGPTDTQYF	TGTGCCAGCAGCTTATCTCAGCGGGGGCCGACAGATACGCAGTATTTT
12	TRBV6-1	few	TRBJ1-5	.	CATAGWGQPQHF	TGTGCCACCGCCGGGTGGGGACAGCCCCAGCATTTT
20	TRBV29-1	.	TRBJ1-5	.	CSVLGPELGGCYYSNQPQHF	TGCAGCGTCCTTGGCCCCGAACTAGGGGGTTGTTATTATAGCAATCAGCCCCAGCATTTT
15	TRBV19	.	TRBJ2-5	TRBD2	CASSIWLGGRETQYF	TGTGCCAGTAGTATATGGCTGGGAGGGCGGGAGACCCAGTACTTC
12	TRBV12-3/TRBV12-4	.	TRBJ2-5	.	CASRDSRETQYF	TGTGCCAGCAGGGACAGTCGAGAGACCCAGTACTTC
13	TRBV5-5	.	TRBJ2-7	.	CASSFPGPYGQYF	TGTGCCAGCAGCTTCCCTGGGCCCTACGGGCAGTACTTC
17	TRBV6-4	.	TRBJ1-2	.	CASSEIFDRASNYGYTF	TGTGCCAGCAGTGAAATCTTTGACAGAGCATCTAACTATGGCTACACCTTC
14	TRBV19	.	TRBJ1-1	.	CASSIRTGLSEAFF	TGTGCCAGTAGTATTCGTACAGGGTTATCTGAAGCTTTCTTT
13	TRBV18	.	TRBJ2-1	.	CASSRRTADEQFF	TGTGCCAGCTCGAGGAGGACGGCAGATGAGCAGTTCTTC
15	TRBV30	.	TRBJ2-7	TRBD2	CAWSAKRLAQYEQYF	TGTGCCTGGAGTGCTAAACGACTAGCTCAATACGAGCAGTACTTC
12	TRBV18	.	TRBJ2-3	.	CASSPIPDTQYF	TGTGCCAGCTCACCCATTCCAGATACGCAGTATTTT
15	TRBV4-1	.	TRBJ1-6	.	CASSQRGGGNSPLHF	TGCGCCAGCAGCCAAAGGGGGGGAGGTAATTCACCCCTCCACTTT
18	TRBV7-3	few	TRBJ1-6	.	CASSGEGQVSSYNSPLHF	TGTGCCAGCAGCGGAGAGGGGCAGGTGAGCTCCTATAATTCACCCCTCCACTTT
13	TRBV27	.	TRBJ1-5	.	CASSLIGGQPQHF	TGTGCCAGCAGTTTAATAGGGGGTCAGCCCCAGCATTTT
15	TRBV2	.	TRBJ1-2	.	CASSEALLGHFGYTF	TGTGCCAGCAGTGAAGCGCTTCTGGGACATTTCGGCTACACCTTC
13	TRBV12-3/TRBV12-4	.	TRBJ2-1	.	CASSSRSVNEQFF	TGTGCCAGCAGTTCCCGTTCAGTGAATGAGCAGTTCTTC
15	TRBV18	.	TRBJ2-1	.	CASSPSRDIANEQFF	TGTGCCAGCTCACCTTCCCGGGACATTGCCAATGAGCAGTTCTTC
14	TRBV2	few	TRBJ2-7	.	CATTQSAASYEQYF	TGTGCCACTACACAAAGTGCCGCGTCCTACGAGCAGTACTTC
11	TRBV10-3	.	TRBJ2-3	.	CAIRRTDTQYF	TGTGCCATCAGACGCACAGATACGCAGTATTTT
16	TRBV14	once	TRBJ1-6	.	CASSQKFGGINSPLHF	TGTGCCAGCAGCCAGAAGTTTGGCGGAATAAATTCACCCCTCCACTTT
14	TRBV7-9	.	TRBJ1-5	.	CASSQGGGKEPQHF	TGTGCCAGCAGCCAAGGGGGGGGGAAGGAGCCCCAGCATTTT
12	TRBV14	.	TRBJ2-2	.	CASSPFTGELFF	TGTGCCAGCAGCCCCTTCACCGGGGAGCTGTTTTTT
16	TRBV3-1/TRBV3-2	.	TRBJ2-6	.	CASSQERASGANVLTF	TGTGCCAGCAGCCAAGAGAGGGCGTCTGGGGCCAACGTCCTGACTTTC
14	TRBV3-1/TRBV3-2	once	TRBJ2-7	.	CASRKEGTFYEQYF	TGTGCCAGCAGGAAGGAAGGGACTTTCTACGAGCAGTACTTC
15	TRBV11-2	.	TRBJ1-4	.	CASSQTWTSIEKLFF	TGTGCCAGCAGCCAGACCTGGACCAGCATCGAAAAACTGTTTTTT